This T cell receptor (beta chain) was sequenced in a study of early T cells in non-severe SARS-CoV-2 infection. Study information: From unsorted whole blood, bulk RNA was sequenced, and the chains remained unpaired.

This CDR3 is 13 amino acids long. The V and J ends lost 4 bases and 7 bases respectively, with 14 bases between them. Per the germline V gene, CDR1 is SQVTM and CDR2 is ANQGSEA. Each CDR3 protein gets one entry after TCRdb re-called the 5' RACE reads with MiXCR. The profile shows over 75,000 distinct CDR3 sequences, under 15% of them singletons. Many counts were recorded for this clonotype. The chain has TRBV29-1 and TRBJ2-4; D is possibly TRBD1 (5 bases). This sequence was found in an adult who was a healthcare worker with PCR-confirmed SARS-CoV-2 infection or an uninfected control (not recorded which). Sequencing input: whole blood. The CDR3 nucleotides are TGCAGCGTTGCCCGCCAGGGTCGGAACATTCAGTACTTC. Translating gives CSVARQGRNIQYF.